This T cell receptor (beta chain) emerged from a study of cytomegalovirus exposure and HLA in healthy donors. In the study overall: Drawn from HLA-typed donors, approximately 85 million unique TCRs were held in an early data release.

V lost 5 bases, J lost 3 bases, and 7 bases stayed unmatched. Germline loops: CDR1 SGHAT, CDR2 FQNNGV. The CDR3 consists of 15 residues. Concerning this clone itself: Its specificity is unknown.

Findings and caveats of the study: Diagnosis of cytomegalovirus status made by the classifier reportedly showed high specificity and sensitivity. CMV serostatus was the sole immune exposure data available.

PCR involved 60 Vbeta and 13 Jbeta primers. Under the authors' procedure: The count from a later analysis was 79 million or so unique TCR beta chains, some 12 million of them shared. The table came from immunoSEQ multiplex PCR; TCRdb's copy has only in-frame clones and leaves some out. Clone size and the V and J calls come from that table; the DNA yielded D and trimming. The sample records 200,000 or so clones, about four fifths being singletons. This receptor was taken from a man in his thirties or forties in good health and CMV-seronegative. Sequenced: PBMCs. The rearrangement joins TRBV11-2 to TRBJ2-3; 8 bases are a match to TRBD2. The CDR3 is CASSGTGGGTDTQYF. The CDR3, as DNA: TGTGCCAGCAGCGGAACGGGCGGGGGGACAGATACGCAGTATTTT.